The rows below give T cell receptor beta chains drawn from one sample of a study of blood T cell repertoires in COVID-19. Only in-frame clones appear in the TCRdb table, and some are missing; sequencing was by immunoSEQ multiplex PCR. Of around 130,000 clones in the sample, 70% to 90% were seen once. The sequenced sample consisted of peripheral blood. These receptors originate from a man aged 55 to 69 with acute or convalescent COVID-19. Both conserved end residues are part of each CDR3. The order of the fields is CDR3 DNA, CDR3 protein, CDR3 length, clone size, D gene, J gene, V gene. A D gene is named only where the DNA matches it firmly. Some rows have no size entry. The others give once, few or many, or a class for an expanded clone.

CDR3nt: TGTGCCAGCAGTTTAGCTGCTGGCGGGCGGGAGCGTGGCGAGCAGTACTTC
CDR3aa: CASSLAAGGRERGEQYF
len: 17
abundance: .
d_gene: TRBD2
j_gene: TRBJ2-7
v_gene: TRBV28

CDR3nt: TGTGCCAGCAGCTTTGGCGGGAACTCCCAGTACTTC
CDR3aa: CASSFGGNSQYF
len: 12
abundance: .
d_gene: .
j_gene: TRBJ2-4
v_gene: TRBV7-2

CDR3nt: TGTGCCACCAGCAGCGGGACAGCTCGTAAAGCTTTCTTT
CDR3aa: CATSSGTARKAFF
len: 13
abundance: .
d_gene: TRBD1
j_gene: TRBJ1-1
v_gene: TRBV15

CDR3nt: TGTGCCAGCAGCCCGGGGGGGACAGGGGAACTCACCCCCTACGAGCAGTACTTC
CDR3aa: CASSPGGTGELTPYEQYF
len: 18
abundance: .
d_gene: TRBD1
j_gene: TRBJ2-7
v_gene: TRBV5-4

CDR3nt: TGTGCCAGCAGTGAAAGGGCGAAGCGGGAAACCGGCACAGATACGCAGTATTTT
CDR3aa: CASSERAKRETGTDTQYF
len: 18
abundance: .
d_gene: TRBD2
j_gene: TRBJ2-3
v_gene: TRBV2

CDR3nt: TGCGCCAGCAGCCAAGAGTCCGCTAGCGTTGCAGATACGCAGTATTTT
CDR3aa: CASSQESASVADTQYF
len: 16
abundance: .
d_gene: .
j_gene: TRBJ2-3
v_gene: TRBV4-1

CDR3nt: TGTGCCAGCACCGTTGGGGGGGGCACCCTGGGTGCGGAGCAGTTCTTC
CDR3aa: CASTVGGGTLGAEQFF
len: 16
abundance: once
d_gene: .
j_gene: TRBJ2-1
v_gene: TRBV5-6

CDR3nt: TGTGCCAGCAGTTTACAGGGTCGGGACTATGGCTACACCTTC
CDR3aa: CASSLQGRDYGYTF
len: 14
abundance: .
d_gene: .
j_gene: TRBJ1-2
v_gene: TRBV6-2/TRBV6-3

CDR3nt: TGTGCCAGCAGCTTTAGCGGGAGGGGCGAGCAGTACTTC
CDR3aa: CASSFSGRGEQYF
len: 13
abundance: .
d_gene: TRBD2
j_gene: TRBJ2-7
v_gene: TRBV5-4

CDR3nt: TGTGCCAGCACCATAGCTGGAAACACCATATATTTT
CDR3aa: CASTIAGNTIYF
len: 12
abundance: .
d_gene: .
j_gene: TRBJ1-3
v_gene: TRBV2

CDR3nt: TGTGCCAGCAGTTACTCCCTCACTAGCGGGAGTAATCAAGAGACCCAGTACTTC
CDR3aa: CASSYSLTSGSNQETQYF
len: 18
abundance: .
d_gene: TRBD2
j_gene: TRBJ2-5
v_gene: TRBV6-2/TRBV6-3

CDR3nt: TGTGCCAGCAGCCCGGGACAGATGTCTTGGGGCTACACCTTC
CDR3aa: CASSPGQMSWGYTF
len: 14
abundance: .
d_gene: TRBD1
j_gene: TRBJ1-2
v_gene: TRBV5-8

CDR3nt: TGTGCCACCAGTGATTCAGGGGGACCTAATGAAAAACTGTTTTTT
CDR3aa: CATSDSGGPNEKLFF
len: 15
abundance: .
d_gene: TRBD1
j_gene: TRBJ1-4
v_gene: TRBV24-1

CDR3nt: TGTGCCAGCAGTTTTTTGGGGGGACCGGCAAGGCTCTTC
CDR3aa: CASSFLGGPARLF
len: 13
abundance: .
d_gene: .
j_gene: TRBJ2-1
v_gene: TRBV28

CDR3nt: TGTGCCAGCAGCCCCAGGGTTAGCAATGAGCAGTTCTTC
CDR3aa: CASSPRVSNEQFF
len: 13
abundance: .
d_gene: .
j_gene: TRBJ2-1
v_gene: TRBV7-2